The T cell receptor beta chain under discussion was sequenced for a study of blood T cell repertoires in COVID-19. The wider study: Samples representing acute and convalescent COVID-19 were sourced from the United States, Italy and Spain.

The age range of participants was about 18 to 90 years, with residence in more than 20 US areas. Cohorts were assigned according to the clinical history that participants reported. The protocol was immunoSEQ multiplex PCR, while the TCRdb copy is restricted to in-frame clones and leaves out a portion. This sample has about 280,000 clones, with 90% found just once. Trimming removed 4 bases from V and 2 bases from J, with 16 bases in between. Per germline, CDR1 SGHRS and CDR2 YFSETQ. This CDR3 comprises 16 residues. Source material: PBMCs or T cells enriched from blood (not recorded which). This clonotype was sampled from a woman in her late teens or twenties with acute COVID-19. The chain joins TRBV5-1 to TRBJ2-1, with D unresolved. The CDR3 coding sequence is TGCGCCAGCAGCCGAAAAGAGGCGGTTGCCTACAATGAGCAGTTCTTC. It encodes CASSRKEAVAYNEQFF.